This T cell receptor beta chain was observed in a study of Ad26.COV2.S vaccination and SARS-CoV-2 variants. Study overall: Donor allocation was to the COV1001 Ad26.COV2.S trial arm. Donor got 5x10^10 or 1x10^11 viral particles of Ad26.COV2.S.

The ends were cut back, 3 bases at V and 8 bases at J, with 10 bases in the middle. CDR1 is SGHTA, CDR2 FQGTGA, per germline. The CDR3 is 13 amino acids. In regard to this clone: Its specificity is not known.

The repertoire was sequenced with immunoSEQ multiplex PCR; TCRdb's copy has only in-frame clones and lacks some. The data contain hundreds of thousands of clones, around 89% of them singletons. General study results and limits: Similar non-spike TCR breadth was observed in recipients of vaccine and of placebo.

Treatment specified: roughly 18 received Ad26.COV2.S at low or high dose, single or two shots; about 5 received placebo; per-sample allocation not given. Repertoires come from day 63 after the first vaccine or placebo injection. The clonotype was recovered from a person aged 18-60 years who received the Ad26.COV2.S COVID-19 vaccine or a placebo. The sequences come from peripheral blood, collected in a trial of Ad26.COV2.S vaccine versus placebo. The chain is built from TRBV7-3 and TRBJ1-4, with D hard to call. The CDR3 region is CASSFNAGEKLFF. The CDR3 region has the DNA TGTGCCAGCAGCTTCAACGCGGGGGAAAAACTGTTTTTT.